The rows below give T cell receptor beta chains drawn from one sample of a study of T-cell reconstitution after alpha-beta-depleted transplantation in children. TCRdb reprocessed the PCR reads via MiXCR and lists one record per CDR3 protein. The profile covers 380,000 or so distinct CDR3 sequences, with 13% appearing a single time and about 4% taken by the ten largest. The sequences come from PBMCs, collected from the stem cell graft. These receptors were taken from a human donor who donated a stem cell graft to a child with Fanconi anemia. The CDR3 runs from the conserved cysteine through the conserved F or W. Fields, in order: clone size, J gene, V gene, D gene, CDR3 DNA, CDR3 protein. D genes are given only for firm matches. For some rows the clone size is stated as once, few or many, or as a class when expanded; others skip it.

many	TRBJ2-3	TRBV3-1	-	TGTGCCAGCAGCCTCGGCCGGATTTTAGGCACAGATACGCAGTATTTT	CASSLGRILGTDTQYF
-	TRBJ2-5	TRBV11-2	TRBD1	TGTGCCAGCAGCGCCCGCCGGTCTGGACAGGGGATGAAAGAGACCCAGTACTTC	CASSARRSGQGMKETQYF
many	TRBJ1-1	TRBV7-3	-	TGTGCCAGCAGCTTAGAGCCAGGCATTGAAGCTTTCTTT	CASSLEPGIEAFF
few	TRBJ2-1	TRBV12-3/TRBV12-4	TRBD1	TGTGCCAGCAGCCCTCCGGGACAGGAGTACAATGAGCAGTTCTTC	CASSPPGQEYNEQFF
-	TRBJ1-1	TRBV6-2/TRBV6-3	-	TGTGCCAGCAGTTACAGCTGGGGAAACATGAACACTCAAGCTTTCTTT	CASSYSWGNMNTQAFF
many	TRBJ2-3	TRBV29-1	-	TGCAGCGTTGTTCCTTCTGAAGATACGCAGTATTTT	CSVVPSEDTQYF
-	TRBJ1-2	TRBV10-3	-	TGTGCCATCAGTGAGGGTTACCGGAACTATGGCTACACCTTC	CAISEGYRNYGYTF
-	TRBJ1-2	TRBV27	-	TGTGCCAGCAGTTTACGGCAGGGGTTTAATGGCTACACCTTC	CASSLRQGFNGYTF
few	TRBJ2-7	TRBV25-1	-	TGTGCCAGCAGTGACGCCACAGTTTACGAGCAGTACTTC	CASSDATVYEQYF
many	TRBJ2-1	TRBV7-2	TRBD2	TGTGCCAGCAGCTTAGTGGGGACTAGCGGGGGCAACAATGAGCAGTTCTTC	CASSLVGTSGGNNEQFF
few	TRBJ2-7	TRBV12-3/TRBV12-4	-	TGTGCCAGCAGTCACCGGGACCGATTATCCTACGAGCAGTACTTC	CASSHRDRLSYEQYF
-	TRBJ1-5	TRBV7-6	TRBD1	TGTGCCAGCAGCCCCGACAGGGATTCGGGTCAGCCCCAGCATTTT	CASSPDRDSGQPQHF
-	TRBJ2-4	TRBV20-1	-	TGCAGTGCAACCCCCAGCGACAGGGACTTAAACATTCAGTACTTC	CSATPSDRDLNIQYF
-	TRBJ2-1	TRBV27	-	TGTGCCAGCAGTTCCCCCCCAGCGCGGAGACCCAATGAGCAGTTCTTC	CASSSPPARRPNEQFF
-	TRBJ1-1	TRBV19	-	TGTGCCAGCACAGCAGGGTCGAATGAAGCTTTCTTT	CASTAGSNEAFF
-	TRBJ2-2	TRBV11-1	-	TGTGCCAGCAGTCAGGGGATACACACCGGGGAGCTGTTTTTT	CASSQGIHTGELFF
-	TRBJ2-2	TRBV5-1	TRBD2	TGCGCCAGCAGCCAACGCCGGGGGGAATCTTTCACCGGGGAGCTGTTTTTT	CASSQRRGESFTGELFF